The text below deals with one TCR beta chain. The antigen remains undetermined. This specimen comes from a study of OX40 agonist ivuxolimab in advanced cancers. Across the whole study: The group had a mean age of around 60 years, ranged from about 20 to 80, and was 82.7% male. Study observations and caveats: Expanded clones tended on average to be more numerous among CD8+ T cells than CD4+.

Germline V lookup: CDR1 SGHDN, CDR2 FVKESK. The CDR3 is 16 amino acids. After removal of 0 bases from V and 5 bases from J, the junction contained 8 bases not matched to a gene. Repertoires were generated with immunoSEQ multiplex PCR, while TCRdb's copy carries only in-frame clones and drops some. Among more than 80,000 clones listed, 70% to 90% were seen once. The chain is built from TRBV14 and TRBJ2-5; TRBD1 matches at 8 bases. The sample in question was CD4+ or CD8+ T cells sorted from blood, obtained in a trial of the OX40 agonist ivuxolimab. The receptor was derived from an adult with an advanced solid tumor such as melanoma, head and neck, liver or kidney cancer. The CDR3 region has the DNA TGTGCCAGCAGCCAAGATTTAGGACAGGGCATGGAGACCCAGTACTTC. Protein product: CASSQDLGQGMETQYF.